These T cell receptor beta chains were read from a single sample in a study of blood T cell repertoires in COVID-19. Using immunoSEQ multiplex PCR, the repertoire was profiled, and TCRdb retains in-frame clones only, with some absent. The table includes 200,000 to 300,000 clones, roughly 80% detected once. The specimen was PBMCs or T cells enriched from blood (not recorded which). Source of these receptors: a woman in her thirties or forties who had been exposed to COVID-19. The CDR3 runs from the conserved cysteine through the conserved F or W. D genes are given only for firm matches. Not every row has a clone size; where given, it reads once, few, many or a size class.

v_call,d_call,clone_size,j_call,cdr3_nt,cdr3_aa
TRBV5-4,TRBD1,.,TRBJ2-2,TGTGCCAGCAGCCGCGGACAGGGGGAAAGACCGGGGGAGCTGTTTTTT,CASSRGQGERPGELFF
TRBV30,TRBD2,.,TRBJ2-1,TGTGCCTGGAGTGAGACTAGCGGGGGGGCTAGTGAGCAGTTCTTC,CAWSETSGGASEQFF
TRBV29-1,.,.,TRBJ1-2,TGCAGCGTTGTGGCAGGGTCGAATGGCTACACCTTC,CSVVAGSNGYTF
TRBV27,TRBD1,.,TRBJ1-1,TGTGCCAGCAGTTTATACAGGGGGTACACTGAAGCTTTCTTT,CASSLYRGYTEAFF
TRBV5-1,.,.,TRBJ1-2,TGCGCCAGCAGCTTGTCGGGGGGCGCTCGGAACAACTATGGCTACACCTTC,CASSLSGGARNNYGYTF
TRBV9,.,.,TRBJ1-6,TGTGCCAGCAGCGTAGCTCCGGGCAGGGGAAATTCACCCCTCCACTTT,CASSVAPGRGNSPLHF
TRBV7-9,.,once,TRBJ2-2,TGTGCCAGCAGTTCCCCGACAACAAACACCGGGGAGCTGTTTTTT,CASSSPTTNTGELFF
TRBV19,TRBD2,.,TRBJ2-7,TGTGCCAGTAGTATACCTGGGACTAGCGGCACCTACGAGCAGTACTTC,CASSIPGTSGTYEQYF
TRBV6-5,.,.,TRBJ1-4,TGTGCCAGCAGTTACCGGGGGGCTGGGAAAAATGAAAAACTGTTTTTT,CASSYRGAGKNEKLFF
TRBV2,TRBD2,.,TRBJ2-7,TGTGCCAGCAGGGTTACTAGCGGGGGGCCCTACGAGCAGTACTTC,CASRVTSGGPYEQYF
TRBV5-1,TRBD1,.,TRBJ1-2,TGCGCCAGCAGCTTGGCCGAGTTGACAGGGCGAGGGGGCTACACCTTC,CASSLAELTGRGGYTF
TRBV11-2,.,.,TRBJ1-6,TGTGCCAGCAGCTCCCACTCATACAAGAGCGGGTGGGTAAATTCACCCCTCCACTTT,CASSSHSYKSGWVNSPLHF
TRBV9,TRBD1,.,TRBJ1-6,TGTGCCAGCAGCGTAGACGCGGACAGGGTAAGGTCACCCCTCCACTTT,CASSVDADRVRSPLHF
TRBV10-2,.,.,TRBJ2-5,TGCGCCAGCACCAGTGGGAGTGGGGTCTTCTACTTC,CASTSGSGVFYF
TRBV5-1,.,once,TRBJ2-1,TGCGCCAGCAGCTTAATATTAGCCAGGGATGAGCAGTTCTTC,CASSLILARDEQFF
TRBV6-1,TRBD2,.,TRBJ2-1,TGTGCCAGCAGTGAGGCGGGGGGGGGAAACAATGAGCAGTTCTTC,CASSEAGGGNNEQFF
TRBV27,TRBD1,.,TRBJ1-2,TGTGCCAGCAGGGGACAGGCGACTTACTATGGCTACACCTTC,CASRGQATYYGYTF
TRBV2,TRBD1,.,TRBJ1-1,TGTGCCAGCAGTGTCCGTGGACAGGGGAACACTGAAGCTTTCTTT,CASSVRGQGNTEAFF
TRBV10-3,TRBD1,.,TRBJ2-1,TGTGCCACAGGGGGGGGACAGGGTGGAAACAATGAGCAGTTCTTC,CATGGGQGGNNEQFF
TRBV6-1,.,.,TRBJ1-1,TGTGCCAGCAGTGAAGAGCCCAGACAGAACACTGAAGCTTTCTTT,CASSEEPRQNTEAFF
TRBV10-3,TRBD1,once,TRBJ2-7,TGTGCCATCAGTGGCCGTCCGAGGGGGCCCTCCTACGAGCAGTACTTC,CAISGRPRGPSYEQYF
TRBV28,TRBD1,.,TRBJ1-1,TGTGCCAGCAGTCGACGAACCGGGACAGAGAACACTGAAGCTTTCTTT,CASSRRTGTENTEAFF
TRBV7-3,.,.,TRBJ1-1,TGTGCCAGCAGCCTGGGGGGAGCGAACACTGAAGCTTTCTTT,CASSLGGANTEAFF
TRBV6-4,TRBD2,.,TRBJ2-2,TGTGCCAGCAGTGATCGAGCGGGGGCCTCCACGGGCGGGGAGCTGTTTTTT,CASSDRAGASTGGELFF
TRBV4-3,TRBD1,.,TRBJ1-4,TGCGCCAGCAGCCCGGGACAGGGGGCTTTGTCTAATGAAAAACTGTTTTTT,CASSPGQGALSNEKLFF
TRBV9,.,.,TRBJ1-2,TGTGCCAGCAGCGTAGGCGACAGCCACGGCTACACCTTC,CASSVGDSHGYTF
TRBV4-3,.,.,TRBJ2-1,TGCGCCAGCAGCCGCGGCGCCCGAAAACAGCGGAGCTCCTACAATGAGCAGTTCTTC,CASSRGARKQRSSYNEQFF
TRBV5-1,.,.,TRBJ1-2,TGCGCCAGCAGCCTCCGGGACTCAACAGCTAACTATGGCTACACCTTC,CASSLRDSTANYGYTF
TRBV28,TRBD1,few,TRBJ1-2,TGTGCCAGCAGTTCCCTCAGGGGGCCCAGCTATGGCTACACCTTC,CASSSLRGPSYGYTF
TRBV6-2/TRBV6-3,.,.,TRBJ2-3,TGTGCCAGCAGTTACAGAAAGGGGAGCACAGATACGCAGTATTTT,CASSYRKGSTDTQYF
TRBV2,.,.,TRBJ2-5,TGTGCCCGTTCAGGGGATATACAAGAGACCCAGTACTTC,CARSGDIQETQYF
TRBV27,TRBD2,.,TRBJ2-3,TGTGCCAGCAGTTTATTTCCGGGACTAGACGCAGATACGCAGTATTTT,CASSLFPGLDADTQYF
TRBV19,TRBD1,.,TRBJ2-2,TGTGCCAGTAGTCTGGGACAGACCCTCCCCGGGGAGCTGTTTTTT,CASSLGQTLPGELFF
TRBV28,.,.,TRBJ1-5,TGTGCCAGCAGTTTAAGGGGATTCGGGCAGCCCCAGCATTTT,CASSLRGFGQPQHF
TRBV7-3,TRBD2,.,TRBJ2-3,TGTGCCAGCAGCTTTCTAGCGGGTAGCACAGATACGCAGTATTTT,CASSFLAGSTDTQYF
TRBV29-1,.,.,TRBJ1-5,TGCAGCGTTGATGTGGACTGCTATAGCAATCAGCCCCAGCATTTT,CSVDVDCYSNQPQHF
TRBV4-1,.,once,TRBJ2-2,TGCGCCAGCAGCCAAGTTCGAGTCACCGGGGAGCTGTTTTTT,CASSQVRVTGELFF
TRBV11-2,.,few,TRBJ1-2,TGTGCCAGCAGTCGTAACACAGCTAACTATGGCTACACCTTC,CASSRNTANYGYTF
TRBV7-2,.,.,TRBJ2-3,TGTGCCAGCAGCTTCCAGGGGAACACAGATACGCAGTATTTT,CASSFQGNTDTQYF
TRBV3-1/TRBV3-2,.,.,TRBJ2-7,TGTGCCAGCAGCCAAGATGAGGGAGACTCCTACGAGCAGTACTTC,CASSQDEGDSYEQYF
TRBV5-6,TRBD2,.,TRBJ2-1,TGTGCCAGCAGCCCAGATAGCGGGGGTTACAATGAGCAGTTCTTC,CASSPDSGGYNEQFF
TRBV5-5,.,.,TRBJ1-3,TGTGCCAGCAGCTTGGGTCGGTGGACAGATCACTCTGGAAACACCATATATTTT,CASSLGRWTDHSGNTIYF
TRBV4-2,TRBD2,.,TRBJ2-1,TGTGCCAGCAGCCTGGGACTAGCGATCGGTGAGCAGTTCTTC,CASSLGLAIGEQFF
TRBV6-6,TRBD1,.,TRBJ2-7,TGTGCCAGCAGGTCCGGGACAGGGGTTTACGAGCAGTACTTC,CASRSGTGVYEQYF
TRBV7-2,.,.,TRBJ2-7,TGTGCCAGCAGTCCCCTCGTTAACTACGAGCAGTACTTC,CASSPLVNYEQYF
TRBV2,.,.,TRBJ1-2,TGTGCCTCCAGGCGATGGGGCTACACCTTC,CASRRWGYTF
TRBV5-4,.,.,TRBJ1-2,TGTGCCAGCAGCTTGCCCCTGGTGTCGGGGGGGCAAAATGGCTACACCTTC,CASSLPLVSGGQNGYTF
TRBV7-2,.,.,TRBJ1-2,TGTGCCAGCAGCCTGGAGCGGGACTATGGCTACACCTTC,CASSLERDYGYTF
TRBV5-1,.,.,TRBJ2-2,TGCGCCAGCAGCCCCCAGGGGGGTCGGAACACCGGGGAGCTGTTTTTT,CASSPQGGRNTGELFF
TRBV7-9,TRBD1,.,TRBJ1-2,TGTGCCAGCAGCTTTCCGGGACAGTACCTTAACTATGGCTACACCTTC,CASSFPGQYLNYGYTF
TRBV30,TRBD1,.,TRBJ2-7,TGTGCCTGGAGAGGGGACAGGGCTCGGGAGCAGTACTTC,CAWRGDRAREQYF
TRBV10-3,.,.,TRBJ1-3,TGTGCCATCAGTGAGTTAATCTCTTTAGAAATCTCTGGAAACACCATATATTTT,CAISELISLEISGNTIYF
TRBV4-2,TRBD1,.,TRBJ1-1,TGTGCCAGCAAGTCTTCGACAGGGCCCCGGATTGTAACTTTCTTT,CASKSSTGPRIVTFF
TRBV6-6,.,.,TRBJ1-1,TGTGCCAGCAGGCGGGACGGAGACACTGAAGCTTTCTTT,CASRRDGDTEAFF
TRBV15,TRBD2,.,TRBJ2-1,TGTGCCACCAGCAGAGATCCTAGCGGGGGCCCCAATGAGCAGTTCTTC,CATSRDPSGGPNEQFF